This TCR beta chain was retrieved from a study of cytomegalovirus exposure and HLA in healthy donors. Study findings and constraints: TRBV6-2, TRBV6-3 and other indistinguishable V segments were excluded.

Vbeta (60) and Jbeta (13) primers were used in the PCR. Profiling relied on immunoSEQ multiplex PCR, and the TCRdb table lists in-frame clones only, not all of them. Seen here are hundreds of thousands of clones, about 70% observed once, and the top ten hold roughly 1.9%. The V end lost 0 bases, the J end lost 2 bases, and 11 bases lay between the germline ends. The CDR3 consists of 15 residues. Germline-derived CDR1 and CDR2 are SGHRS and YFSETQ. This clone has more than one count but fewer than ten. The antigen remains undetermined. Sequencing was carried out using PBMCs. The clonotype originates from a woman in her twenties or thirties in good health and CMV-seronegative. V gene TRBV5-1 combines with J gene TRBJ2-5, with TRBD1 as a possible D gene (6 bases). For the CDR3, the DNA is TGCGCCAGCAGCTTGGTTCCAGGGGAGCAAGAGACCCAGTACTTC. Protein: CASSLVPGEQETQYF.